This record looks at one T cell receptor (beta chain) sequence and its context. This clonotype was observed a few times. Its antigen is currently not known. Base qualities are missing; no much larger clone stands one base away. The library was obtained by 5' RACE. The instrument given in TCRdb is NextSeq 500. Unique molecular identifiers were attached to individual cDNA molecules in the TCR library protocol so that sequencing error and PCR bias could be corrected. Both TCR alpha and beta chains were sequenced, and tight co-correlation was observed between alpha and beta sequence abundances in each sample. Under the source paper's analysis protocol: Decombinator V4 was used to perform V gene, J gene and CDR3 annotation of TCR sequences. TCRs were defined as expanded if a significant change between any two time points was detected under a Poisson model with p below 0.0001. TCR abundances were normalised to the total number of TCRs sequenced per sample and expressed as counts per million. MAIT TCRs were defined by TRAV1-2 paired with TRAJ12, TRAJ20 or TRAJ33, and iNKT TCRs by TRAV10 paired with TRAJ18. A search of VDJdb, accessed on 1 November 2021, was run for TCRs annotated to CMV, EBV and SARS-CoV-2, with TCRs annotated for multiple antigens excluded. TCRdb passed the public sequencing reads through fastp at Q25 and MiXCR, retaining productive beta sequences. Rows with one shared CDR3 protein collapse into an entry with the most common genes and DNA. TCRdb assigned the V and J calls; the authors' analysis was not used. The sample table contains 62,000 or so distinct CDR3 sequences; only one count was recorded for 8% to 10% of them. 1.2% of the sample goes to the ten largest clones.

This was a case-control study nested in a cohort of healthcare workers in London, UK, who had nasopharyngeal swab PCR tests and blood samples taken every week. Healthcare workers were recruited during the week of the UK lockdown, between 23 and 31 March 2020, and followed weekly for up to about 16 weeks. The sample comes from a study of early T cells in non-severe SARS-CoV-2 infection (dated by TCRdb to 2020 to 2022). In the study overall: Because TCR sequencing was done on bulk RNA from unsorted whole blood, the alpha and beta chains could not be paired.

Germline trimming amounts to 2 bases on V and 2 bases on J, with 8 as the count of junction bases outside the gene matches. From cysteine to phenylalanine, the CDR3 is 16 amino acids long. CDR3 DNA is the only sequence kept; it has 48 bases, read in frame from the first base. CDR1 and CDR2 (MNHNY, SVGAGI) derive from the germline V gene (reference sequence). The investigation overall reported the following: VDJdb matching was skewed toward anti-spike CD8 responses and likely underestimated virus-specific expansions, missing private and CD4 specificities.

Sequencing was done on a sample of whole blood. Recombination connected TRBV6-6 to TRBJ1-2; 7 middle bases align to TRBD1. This receptor was taken from an adult who was a healthcare worker with PCR-confirmed SARS-CoV-2 infection or an uninfected control (not recorded which). The DNA reads as follows: TGTGCCAGCAGTTACCGACAGGGTTTGGAGAACTATGGCTACACCTTC. This is translated as CASSYRQGLENYGYTF.